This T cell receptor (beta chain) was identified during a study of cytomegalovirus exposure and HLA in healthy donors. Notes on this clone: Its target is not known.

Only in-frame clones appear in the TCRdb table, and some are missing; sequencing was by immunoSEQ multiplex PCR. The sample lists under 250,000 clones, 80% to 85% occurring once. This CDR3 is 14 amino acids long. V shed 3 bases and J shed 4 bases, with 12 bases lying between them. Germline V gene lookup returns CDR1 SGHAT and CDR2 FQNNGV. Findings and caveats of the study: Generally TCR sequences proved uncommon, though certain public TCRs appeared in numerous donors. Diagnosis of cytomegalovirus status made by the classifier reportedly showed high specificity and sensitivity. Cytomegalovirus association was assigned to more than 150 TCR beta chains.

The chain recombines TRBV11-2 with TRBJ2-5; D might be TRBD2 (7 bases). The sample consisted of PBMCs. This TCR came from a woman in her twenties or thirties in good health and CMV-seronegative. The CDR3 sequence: CASSLGGLGETQYF. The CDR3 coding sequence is TGTGCCAGCAGCTTGGGGGGGCTCGGAGAGACCCAGTACTTC.